Included here is one T cell receptor beta chain sequence, with context. The sample is drawn from a study of cytomegalovirus exposure and HLA in healthy donors. Primers for the PCR totalled 60 Vbeta and 13 Jbeta. Assay: immunoSEQ multiplex PCR; the TCRdb copy retains only in-frame clones and omits some. The table has approximately 90,000 clones, 85% seen once. The receptor's source is a man aged 40-49 years in good health and CMV-seropositive. The sequenced sample consisted of PBMCs.

The chain's CDR3 is CASSNDGGANTEAFF. The CDR3 region has the DNA TGTGCCAGCAGCAACGATGGCGGGGCGAACACTGAAGCTTTCTTT. The chain uses TRBV11-3 and TRBJ1-1, with D possibly TRBD1 on 5 matching bases. The CDR3 has 15 amino acids. Germline values: CDR1 SGHNT, CDR2 YENEEA. V was shortened by 5 bases and J by 1 base, with 14 bases between the two germline ends.